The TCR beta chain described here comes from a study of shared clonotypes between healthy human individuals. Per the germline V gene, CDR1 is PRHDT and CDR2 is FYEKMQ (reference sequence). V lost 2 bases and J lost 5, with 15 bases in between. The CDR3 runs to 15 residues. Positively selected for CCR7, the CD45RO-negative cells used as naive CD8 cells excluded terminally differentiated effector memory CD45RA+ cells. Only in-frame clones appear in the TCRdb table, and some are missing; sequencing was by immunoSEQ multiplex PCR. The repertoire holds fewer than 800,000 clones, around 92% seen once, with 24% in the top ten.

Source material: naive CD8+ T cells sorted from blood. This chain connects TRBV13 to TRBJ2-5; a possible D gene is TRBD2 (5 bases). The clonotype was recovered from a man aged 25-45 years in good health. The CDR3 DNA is TGTGCCAGCAGCTTATTTGCTAGCACGCGGGAGACCCAGTACTTC. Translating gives CASSLFASTRETQYF.